This T cell receptor beta chain emerged from a study of shared clonotypes between healthy human individuals. Study findings and constraints: Depth of sequencing was expected to influence donor clonotype sharing. Limited genetic and exposure-history diversity came from having few donors.

In regard to this clone: The target antigen is unknown.

Over several immunoSEQ plates, each subset's genomic DNA was distributed in even portions. Unsorted PBMC replicate PCRs used 300 to 350 ng DNA, about 30,000 T cell genomes. Clones were sequenced by immunoSEQ multiplex PCR, and TCRdb holds only the in-frame ones, with some missing. Here the sample spans about 470,000 clones, 75% to 85% being singletons. This CDR3 is built from 19 residues. With V trimmed by 0 bases and J by 7 bases, 14 bases remained unmatched. Germline loops: CDR1 LNHNV, CDR2 YYDKDF (reference sequence). Sequencing input: PBMCs. The chain joins TRBV15 to TRBJ2-7; TRBD2 matches 14 bases. The clonotype was recovered from a middle-aged woman in good health. Some clones in this sample may be carry-over from other donors' samples. CDR3 sequence reads: CATSRDYGGLAGASQEQYF. Here the CDR3 DNA reads TGTGCCACCAGCAGAGATTACGGGGGACTAGCGGGAGCATCGCAGGAGCAGTACTTC.